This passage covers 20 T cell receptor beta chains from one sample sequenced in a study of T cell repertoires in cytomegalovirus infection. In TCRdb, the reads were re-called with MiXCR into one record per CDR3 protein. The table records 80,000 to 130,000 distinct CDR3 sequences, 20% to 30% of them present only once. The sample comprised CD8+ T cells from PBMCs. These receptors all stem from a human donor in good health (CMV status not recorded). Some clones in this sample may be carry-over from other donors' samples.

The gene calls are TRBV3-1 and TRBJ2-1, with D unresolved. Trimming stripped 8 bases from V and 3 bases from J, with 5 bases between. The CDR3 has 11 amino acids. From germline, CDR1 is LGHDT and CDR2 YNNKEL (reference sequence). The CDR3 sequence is CASWGYNEQFF. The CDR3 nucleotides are TGTGCCAGCTGGGGCTACAATGAGCAGTTCTTC.

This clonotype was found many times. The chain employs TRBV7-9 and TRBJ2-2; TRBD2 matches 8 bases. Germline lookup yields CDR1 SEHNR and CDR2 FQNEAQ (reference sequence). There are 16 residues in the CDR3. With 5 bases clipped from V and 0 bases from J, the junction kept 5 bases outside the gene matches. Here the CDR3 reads CASSPSGGANTGELFF. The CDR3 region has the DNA TGTGCCAGCAGCCCAAGCGGGGGAGCGAACACCGGGGAGCTGTTTTTT.

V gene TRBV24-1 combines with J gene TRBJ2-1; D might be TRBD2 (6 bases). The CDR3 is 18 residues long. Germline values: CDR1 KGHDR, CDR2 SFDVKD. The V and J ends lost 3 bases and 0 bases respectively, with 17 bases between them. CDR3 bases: TGTGCCACCAGTGATAACACCGGGACTGCCATCTCCTACAATGAGCAGTTCTTC. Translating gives CATSDNTGTAISYNEQFF.

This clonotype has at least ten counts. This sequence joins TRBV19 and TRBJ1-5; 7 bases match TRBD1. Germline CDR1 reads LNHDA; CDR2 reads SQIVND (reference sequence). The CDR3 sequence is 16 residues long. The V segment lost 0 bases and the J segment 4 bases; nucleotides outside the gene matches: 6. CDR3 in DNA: TGTGCCAGTAGTATAGACAGGGGGTTAGAGAATCAGCCCCAGCATTTT. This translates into CASSIDRGLENQPQHF.

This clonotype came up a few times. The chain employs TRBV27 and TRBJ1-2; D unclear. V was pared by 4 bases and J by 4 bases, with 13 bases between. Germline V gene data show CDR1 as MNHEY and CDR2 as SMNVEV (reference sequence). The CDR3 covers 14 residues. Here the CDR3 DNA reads TGTGCCAGCAGTTCGGGAGGCAAGGCCTATGGCTACACCTTC. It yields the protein CASSSGGKAYGYTF.

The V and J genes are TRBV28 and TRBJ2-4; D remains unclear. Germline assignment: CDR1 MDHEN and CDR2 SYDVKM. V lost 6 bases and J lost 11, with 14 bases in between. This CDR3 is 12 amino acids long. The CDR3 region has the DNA TGTGCCAGCAGCCTAGACCTCTTTTTTCAGTACTTC. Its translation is CASSLDLFFQYF.

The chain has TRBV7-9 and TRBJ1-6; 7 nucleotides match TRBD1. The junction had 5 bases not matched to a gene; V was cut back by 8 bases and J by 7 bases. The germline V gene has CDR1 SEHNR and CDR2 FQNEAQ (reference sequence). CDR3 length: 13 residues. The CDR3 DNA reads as TGTGCCAGCCTAGGACAGGAGAATTCACCCCTCCACTTT. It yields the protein CASLGQENSPLHF.

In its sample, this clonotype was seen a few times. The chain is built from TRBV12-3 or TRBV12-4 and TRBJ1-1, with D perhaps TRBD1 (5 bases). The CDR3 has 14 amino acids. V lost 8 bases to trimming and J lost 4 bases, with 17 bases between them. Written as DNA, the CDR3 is TGTGCCAGCTCTCCCGCCGGGGGTGGCACTGAAGCTTTCTTT. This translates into CASSPAGGGTEAFF.

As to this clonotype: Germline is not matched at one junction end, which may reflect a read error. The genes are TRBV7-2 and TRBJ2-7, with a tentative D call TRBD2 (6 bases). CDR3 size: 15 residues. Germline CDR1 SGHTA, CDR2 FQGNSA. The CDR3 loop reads CAGSLEGSPAYEQYF. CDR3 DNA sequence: TGCGCCGGCAGCTTGGAGGGATCCCCGGCCTACGAGCAGTACTTC.

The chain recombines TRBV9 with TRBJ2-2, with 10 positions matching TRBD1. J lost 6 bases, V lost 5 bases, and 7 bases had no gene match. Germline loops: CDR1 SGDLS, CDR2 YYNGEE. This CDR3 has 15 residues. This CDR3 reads CASSIGDRGAGELFF. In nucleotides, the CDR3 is TGTGCCAGCAGTATAGGGGACAGGGGCGCCGGGGAGCTGTTTTTT.

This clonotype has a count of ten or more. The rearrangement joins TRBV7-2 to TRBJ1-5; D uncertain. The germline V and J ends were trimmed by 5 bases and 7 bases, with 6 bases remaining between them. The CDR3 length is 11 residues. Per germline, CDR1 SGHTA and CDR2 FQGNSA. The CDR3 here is CASSTEQPQHF. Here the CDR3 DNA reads TGTGCCAGCAGCACCGAGCAGCCCCAGCATTTT.

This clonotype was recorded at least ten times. The CDR3 reads CASSLARTGELDTIYF. The DNA for the CDR3 is TGTGCCAGCAGCTTAGCGAGGACAGGGGAGTTGGACACCATATATTTT. The V gene is TRBV7-2, the J gene TRBJ1-3, with 9 bases fitting TRBD1. The CDR3 spans 16 residues. The V segment lost 0 bases and the J segment 8 bases; nucleotides outside the gene matches: 8. Germline V CDR1 and CDR2: SGHTA, FQGNSA.

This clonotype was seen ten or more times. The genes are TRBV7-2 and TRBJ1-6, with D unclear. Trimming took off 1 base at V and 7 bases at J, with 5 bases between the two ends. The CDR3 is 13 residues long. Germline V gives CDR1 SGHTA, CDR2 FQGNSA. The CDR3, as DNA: TGTGCCAGCAGCTTAGAAGGGAATTCACCCCTCCACTTT. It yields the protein CASSLEGNSPLHF. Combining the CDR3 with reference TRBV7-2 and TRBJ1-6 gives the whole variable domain GAGVSQSPSNKVTEKGKDVELRCDPISGHTALYWYRQSLGQGLEFLIYFQGNSAPDKSGLPSDRFSAERTGGSVSTLTIQRTQQEDSAVYLCASSLEGNSPLHFGNGTRLTVT.

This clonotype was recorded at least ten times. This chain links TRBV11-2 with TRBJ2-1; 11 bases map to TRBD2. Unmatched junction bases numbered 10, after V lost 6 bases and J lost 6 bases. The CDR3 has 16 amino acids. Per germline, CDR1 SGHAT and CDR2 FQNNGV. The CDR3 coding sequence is TGTGCCAGCAGAGCCGGGACTAGCGGTAGGTTCAATGAGCAGTTCTTC. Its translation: CASRAGTSGRFNEQFF.

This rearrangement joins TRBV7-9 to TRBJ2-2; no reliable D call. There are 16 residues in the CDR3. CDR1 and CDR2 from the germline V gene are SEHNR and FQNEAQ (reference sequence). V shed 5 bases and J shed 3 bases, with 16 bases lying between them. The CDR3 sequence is CASSDALSVYTGELFF. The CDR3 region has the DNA TGTGCCAGCAGCGACGCGCTTTCGGTGTACACCGGGGAGCTGTTTTTT.

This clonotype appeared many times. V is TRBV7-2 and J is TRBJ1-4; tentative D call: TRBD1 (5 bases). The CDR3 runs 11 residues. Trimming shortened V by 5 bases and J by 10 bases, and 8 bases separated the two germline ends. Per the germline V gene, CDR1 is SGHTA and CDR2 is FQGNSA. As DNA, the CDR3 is TGTGCCAGCAGCCTCCAGGGAAAACTGTTTTTT. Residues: CASSLQGKLFF. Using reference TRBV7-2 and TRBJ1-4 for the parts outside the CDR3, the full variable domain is GAGVSQSPSNKVTEKGKDVELRCDPISGHTALYWYRQSLGQGLEFLIYFQGNSAPDKSGLPSDRFSAERTGGSVSTLTIQRTQQEDSAVYLCASSLQGKLFFGSGTQLSVL.

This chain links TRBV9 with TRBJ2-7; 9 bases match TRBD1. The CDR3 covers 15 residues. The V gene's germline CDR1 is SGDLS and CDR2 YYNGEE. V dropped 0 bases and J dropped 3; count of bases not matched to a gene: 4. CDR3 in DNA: TGTGCCAGCAGCGTAGAGACAGGGGGTATCTACGAGCAGTACTTC. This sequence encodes CASSVETGGIYEQYF.

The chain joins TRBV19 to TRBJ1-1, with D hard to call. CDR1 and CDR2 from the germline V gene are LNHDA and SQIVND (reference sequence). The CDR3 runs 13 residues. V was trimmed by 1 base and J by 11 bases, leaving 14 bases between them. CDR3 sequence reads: CASSIVRGAEAFF. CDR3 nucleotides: TGTGCCAGTAGTATAGTACGAGGCGCCGAGGCTTTCTTT.

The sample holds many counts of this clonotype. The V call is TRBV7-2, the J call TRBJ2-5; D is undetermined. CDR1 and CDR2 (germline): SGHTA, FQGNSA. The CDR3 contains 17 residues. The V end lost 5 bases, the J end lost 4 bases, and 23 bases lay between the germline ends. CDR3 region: CASSPPTSVSVVETQYF. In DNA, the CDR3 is TGTGCCAGCAGCCCCCCGACATCAGTCAGTGTAGTAGAGACCCAGTACTTC.

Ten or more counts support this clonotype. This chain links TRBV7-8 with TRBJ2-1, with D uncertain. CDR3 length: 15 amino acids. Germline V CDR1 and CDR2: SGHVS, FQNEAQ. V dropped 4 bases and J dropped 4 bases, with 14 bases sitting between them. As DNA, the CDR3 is TGTGCCAGCAGCTCAGTAGTGGGTTCTTACAATGAGCAGTTCTTC. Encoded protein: CASSSVVGSYNEQFF.